This T cell receptor beta chain is drawn from a study of cytomegalovirus exposure and HLA in healthy donors. General observations from the study: Compared with the roughly 700-donor mean, an Asian-associated ancestry cluster reportedly had fewer N-insertions, according to a later analysis.

Looked up from germline, CDR1 is MGHRA and CDR2 is YSYEKL. This CDR3 region has 19 residues. Trimming at V came to 0 bases and at J to 4 bases, leaving 17 bases not matched to a gene. The primer mix had 60 Vbeta and 13 Jbeta primers. TCRdb's table, derived via immunoSEQ multiplex PCR, lists solely in-frame clones and lacks some. The table includes 150,000 to 200,000 clones, 77% detected once. As concerns this clone: Its antigen is not identified.

This TCR was sampled from a man aged 18 to 29 in good health and CMV-seronegative. The sample consisted of PBMCs. This chain uses TRBV4-1 with TRBJ1-2; 7 bases line up with TRBD1. The CDR3 nucleotides are TGCGCCAGCAGCCAAGATTATAGGCCAGGGGGGACATCCGTCTATGGCTACACCTTC. It yields the protein CASSQDYRPGGTSVYGYTF.